This T cell receptor (beta chain) was observed in a study of Graves' ophthalmopathy and Graves' hyperthyroidism. Overall study findings and caveats: In separating ophthalmopathy from stable hyperthyroidism, a 13-signature model achieved nearly 90% sensitivity and about 80% specificity.

Remarks on this clonotype: Its cognate antigen is unknown.

This CDR3 spans 17 amino acids. With 1 base clipped from V and 0 bases from J, the junction kept 4 bases outside the gene matches. Germline CDR1 and CDR2: SGHAT and FQDESV (reference sequence). Researchers turned away patients with other autoimmune diseases, uncontrolled infections, pregnancy or lactation. Patients were diagnosed from clinical symptoms, serum thyroxine, TRAb, thyroid ultrasound and orbital computed tomography. For repertoire sequencing, the TCR beta CDR3 regions were amplified from RNA transcripts. Second-round multiplex PCR followed a first-round RT-PCR using HTBI primers. From the multiplex PCR reads, TCRdb called clonotypes with MiXCR, one entry per CDR3 protein. Of 350,000 to 400,000 distinct CDR3 sequences listed, just over 15% were seen once; the top ten hold about 7.3%.

The TCR was taken from a woman in her late teens or twenties with stable Graves' hyperthyroidism. Sample: peripheral blood. This chain uses TRBV11-1 with TRBJ2-7; TRBD2 aligns across 12 bases. The CDR3 here is CASSLGTSGASSYEQYF. The CDR3 region has the DNA TGTGCCAGCAGCTTAGGGACTAGCGGGGCCAGCTCCTACGAGCAGTACTTC.